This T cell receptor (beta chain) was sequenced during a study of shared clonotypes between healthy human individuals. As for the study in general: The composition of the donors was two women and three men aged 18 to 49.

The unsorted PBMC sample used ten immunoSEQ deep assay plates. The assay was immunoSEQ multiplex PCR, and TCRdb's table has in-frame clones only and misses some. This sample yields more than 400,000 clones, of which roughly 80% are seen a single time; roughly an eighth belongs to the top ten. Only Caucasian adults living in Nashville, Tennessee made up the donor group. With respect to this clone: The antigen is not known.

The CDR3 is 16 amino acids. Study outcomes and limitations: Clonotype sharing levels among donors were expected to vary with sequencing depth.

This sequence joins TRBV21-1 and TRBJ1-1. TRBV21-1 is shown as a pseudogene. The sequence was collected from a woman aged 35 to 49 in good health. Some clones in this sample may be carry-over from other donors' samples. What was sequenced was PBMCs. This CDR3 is CASSKVSWLGNTEAFF. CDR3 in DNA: TGTGCCAGCAGCAAAGTTTCGTGGCTCGGGAACACTGAAGCTTTCTTT.